This note documents a single T cell receptor (beta chain) sequence. Germline values: CDR1 SGHTA, CDR2 FQGTGA. This CDR3 spans 15 amino acids. Trimming left V 5 bases short and J 4 bases short, with 15 bases between. This sample is part of a study of blood T cell repertoires in COVID-19. Study-wide background: Some COVID-19 samples were acute and others convalescent; all came from the United States, Italy and Spain.

The assay was immunoSEQ multiplex PCR, and TCRdb's table has in-frame clones only and misses some. The table lists 80,000 to 90,000 clones, more than 75% of them singletons. The receptor was derived from a woman older than 75 with acute or convalescent COVID-19. The chain couples TRBV7-3 to TRBJ2-1, with D perhaps TRBD1 (5 bases). Sequencing was done on a sample of peripheral blood. The CDR3, as DNA: TGTGCCAGCAGCCATACCGCTACAGGTTACAATGAGCAGTTCTTC. The encoded protein is CASSHTATGYNEQFF. The variable domain in full, completed from reference TRBV7-3 and TRBJ2-1, reads GAGVSQTPSNKVTEKGKYVELRCDPISGHTALYWYRQSLGQGPEFLIYFQGTGAADDSGLPNDRFFAVRPEGSVSTLKIQRTERGDSAVYLCASSHTATGYNEQFFGPGTRLTVL.